This TCR beta chain was obtained from a study of CD8 T cells in ankylosing spondylitis. Study-wide results and limits: Ankylosing spondylitis blood appeared to be characterized by a TCR beta motif of eight highly homologous variants. Existing reports had already noted some motif variants in reactive arthritis synovial fluid and blood. Matched ankylosing spondylitis synovial fluid reportedly showed significant enrichment of disease-linked clones.

For TCR beta, libraries came from quantitative 5'-RACE with molecular barcodes. Each CDR3 protein gets one entry after TCRdb re-called the 5' RACE reads with MiXCR. This sample has some 700,000 distinct CDR3 sequences, with under 20% found just once. The CDR3 is 12 amino acids. The V end was cut by 6 bases, the J end by 4 bases, with 7 bases between. Worth noting for this clonotype: Its specificity is not known.

The V gene is TRBV12-3 or TRBV12-4, the J gene TRBJ2-1; D unresolved. The TCR comes from a male donor with ankylosing spondylitis. The sequenced sample was blood, either unsorted or a sorted T cell fraction (not recorded which). CDR3 sequence reads: CASRVGYNEQFF. The CDR3 region has the DNA TGTGCCAGCAGAGTAGGTTACAATGAGCAGTTCTTC.